Below are 2 T cell receptor beta chains sequenced from a single sample in a study of a mutant IDH1 vaccine in newly diagnosed glioma. The method was immunoSEQ multiplex PCR; TCRdb's version includes in-frame clones alone and lacks a portion of them. This table has about 59,000 clones, around 92% appearing once. Indicated time point: baseline, week 1 (first vaccination visit). Treatment defined: pre-vaccination baseline after standard-of-care therapy. The material sequenced was PBMCs, taken from a glioma patient treated with radiotherapy, temozolomide or both. Receptors were obtained from a man over 45 with glioma.

The chain uses TRBV10-2 and TRBJ1-1, with no clear D. Deletions cut 5 bases from V and 4 bases from J, with 11 bases between. This CDR3 has 13 amino acids. CDR1 is WSHSY and CDR2 is SAAADI in the germline V gene. The CDR3 loop reads CASSNGVSTEAFF. CDR3 in DNA: TGCGCCAGCAGTAATGGGGTAAGCACTGAAGCTTTCTTT.

The chain carries TRBV5-1 and TRBJ1-4; the match to TRBD1 covers 11 bases. The CDR3 runs 14 residues. V was clipped by 6 bases and J by 11 bases; unmatched bases: 9. CDR1 is SGHRS and CDR2 is YFSETQ in the germline V gene. The CDR3 loop reads CASTLRTGGGKLFF. CDR3 coding DNA: TGCGCCAGCACCCTCCGGACAGGGGGCGGGAAACTGTTTTTT.